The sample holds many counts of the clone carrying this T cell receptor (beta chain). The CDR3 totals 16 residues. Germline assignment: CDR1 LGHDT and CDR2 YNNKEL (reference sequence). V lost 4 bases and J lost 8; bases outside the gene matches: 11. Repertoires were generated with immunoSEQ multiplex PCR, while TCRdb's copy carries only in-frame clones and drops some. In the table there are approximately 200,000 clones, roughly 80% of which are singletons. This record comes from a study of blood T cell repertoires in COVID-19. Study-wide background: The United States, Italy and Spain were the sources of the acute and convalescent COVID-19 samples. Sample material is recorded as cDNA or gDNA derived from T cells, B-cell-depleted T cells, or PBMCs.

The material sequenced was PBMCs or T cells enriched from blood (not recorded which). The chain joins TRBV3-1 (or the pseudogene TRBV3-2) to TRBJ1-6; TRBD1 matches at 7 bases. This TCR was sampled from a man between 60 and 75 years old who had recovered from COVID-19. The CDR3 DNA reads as TGTGCCAGCAGCCTAAGTTTCGGGCAGGGGGATTCACCCCTCCACTTT. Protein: CASSLSFGQGDSPLHF.